What follows are 10 T cell receptor beta chains derived from one specimen sequenced in a study of cytotoxic CD8 clonotypes in ibrutinib-treated CLL. Profiled with immunoSEQ multiplex PCR; TCRdb holds only in-frame clones, not every one. The data contain about 140,000 clones, 80% to 95% of them singletons. Sequences were derived from PBMCs, sampled after 12 months of ibrutinib treatment. The source is a human donor with chronic lymphocytic leukemia.

The CDR3 sequence is CASSERLAGVDTQYF. The CDR3 nucleotides are TGTGCCAGCAGCGAGCGACTAGCGGGGGTAGATACGCAGTATTTT. V usage is TRBV9 and J usage is TRBJ2-3; 12 nucleotides agree with TRBD2. CDR1 is SGDLS, CDR2 YYNGEE, per germline. This CDR3 has 15 residues. V dropped 3 bases and J dropped 5; count of bases not matched to a gene: 4. The full variable domain, in which reference TRBV9 and TRBJ2-3 provide the parts outside the CDR3, is DSGVTQTPKHLITATGQRVTLRCSPRSGDLSVYWYQQSLDQGLQFLIQYYNGEERAKGNILERFSAQQFPDLHSELNLSSLELGDSALYFCASSERLAGVDTQYFGPGTRLTVL.

The V gene is TRBV2, the J gene TRBJ2-2; 10 bases are a match to TRBD2. CDR3 length: 16 amino acids. V trimming: 8 bases; J trimming: 5 bases; junction bases outside the gene matches: 11. Germline CDR1 reads SNHLY; CDR2 reads FYNNEI. This chain's CDR3 is CASAVPTSGWTGELFF. The CDR3 DNA reads as TGTGCCAGCGCGGTTCCGACTAGCGGGTGGACCGGGGAGCTGTTTTTT.

The chain recombines TRBV28 with TRBJ1-5; maybe TRBD1 (6 bases). From germline, CDR1 is MDHEN and CDR2 SYDVKM. The CDR3 consists of 14 residues. Deletions cut 8 bases from V and 3 bases from J, with 14 bases between. The CDR3: CASQRGGPNQPQHF. The DNA of the CDR3 is TGTGCCAGCCAGAGAGGGGGACCCAATCAGCCCCAGCATTTT.

This clone was counted a few times. The CDR3 DNA sequence: TGCGCCACCGCTCGGGAGGCCCGCTACGAGCAGTACTTC. Translating it yields CATAREARYEQYF. V and J are TRBV5-1 and TRBJ2-7, with TRBD2 matching 7 bases. The germline V gene encodes CDR1 SGHRS and CDR2 YFSETQ. The CDR3 loop spans 13 amino acids. The V segment lost 9 bases and the J segment 3 bases; nucleotides outside the gene matches: 9.

The gene calls are TRBV27 and TRBJ2-7; D is perhaps TRBD1 (5 bases). The V gene lost 1 base and the J gene lost 6 bases, with 16 bases spanning the gap. The CDR3 totals 15 residues. Germline CDR1 reads MNHEY; CDR2 reads SMNVEV (reference sequence). The CDR3 loop reads CASSLYPPQAGEQYF. The CDR3, as DNA: TGTGCCAGCAGTTTATACCCCCCACAGGCCGGCGAGCAGTACTTC.

This clone has only one observation. The chain uses TRBV13 and TRBJ1-3, with D possibly being TRBD1 (5 bases). Germline V CDR1 and CDR2: PRHDT, FYEKMQ (reference sequence). With 5 bases removed from V and 2 bases from J, the gap between germline ends came to 10 bases. CDR3 length equals 14 residues. The CDR3 sequence is CASSLTETGNTIYF. CDR3 nucleotides: TGTGCCAGCAGCCTGACAGAAACTGGAAACACCATATATTTT.

This clone was observed a single time. The chain carries TRBV19 and TRBJ2-3; 7 bases are a match to TRBD2. Germline lookup yields CDR1 LNHDA and CDR2 SQIVND (reference sequence). V was clipped by 7 bases and J by 3 bases; unmatched bases: 10. This CDR3 region has 15 residues. The CDR3, as DNA: TGTGCCAGTAACCTTCAGGGCGGGAGAACAGATACGCAGTATTTT. Translation: CASNLQGGRTDTQYF. The entire variable domain, with the rest obtained from reference TRBV19 and TRBJ2-3, is as follows: DGGITQSPKYLFRKEGQNVTLSCEQNLNHDAMYWYRQDPGQGLRLIYYSQIVNDFQKGDIAEGYSVSREKKESFPLTVTSAQKNPTAFYLCASNLQGGRTDTQYFGPGTRLTVL.

This chain joins TRBV28 and TRBJ1-2; D is uncertain. Germline CDR1 reads MDHEN; CDR2 reads SYDVKM. CDR3 length equals 15 residues. The ends were cut back, 5 bases at V and 6 bases at J, with 19 bases in the middle. The CDR3 loop is CASSTPVDYLHGYTF. The CDR3 nucleotides are TGTGCCAGCAGTACCCCCGTGGATTATCTACATGGCTACACCTTC.

This chain links TRBV7-2 with TRBJ2-7; D gene ambiguous. This CDR3 comprises 13 residues. V was pared by 4 bases and J by 2 bases, with 9 bases between. CDR1 and CDR2 from the germline V gene are SGHTA and FQGNSA. CDR3: CASSSKPPYEQYF. The CDR3 region has the DNA TGTGCCAGCAGCTCCAAACCCCCCTACGAGCAGTACTTC.

With regard to this clone: The same CDR3 can be traced to other DNA sequences in this sample. V is TRBV7-3 and J is TRBJ2-5; D gene ambiguous. V dropped 3 bases and J dropped 2 bases, with 7 bases sitting between them. The CDR3 sequence is 13 residues long. CDR1 and CDR2 from the germline V gene are SGHTA and FQGTGA. CDR3 coding DNA: TGTGCCAGCAGCTTGGGCCTACAAGAGACCCAGTACTTC. Protein: CASSLGLQETQYF. The full variable domain, completed using reference TRBV7-3 and TRBJ2-5, is GAGVSQTPSNKVTEKGKYVELRCDPISGHTALYWYRQSLGQGPEFLIYFQGTGAADDSGLPNDRFFAVRPEGSVSTLKIQRTERGDSAVYLCASSLGLQETQYFGPGTRLLVL.